The rows below give T cell receptor beta chains drawn from one sample of a study of CD8 T cells in Susac syndrome. One entry per CDR3 protein, called by TCRdb with MiXCR from the immunoSEQ multiplex PCR reads. The sample includes roughly 110,000 distinct CDR3 sequences, approximately 94% of them seen just once. The sequencing sample was made of CD8+ T cells from PBMCs. These TCRs come from a human donor with Susac syndrome. CDR3s include the opening cysteine and the closing phenylalanine or tryptophan. The D gene is left open where the match is weak. The size of a clone is reported for some rows only, either as once, few or many, or as a class for expanded clones.

J gene | clone size | D gene | V gene | CDR3 protein | CDR3 DNA
TRBJ2-7 | NA | TRBD1 | TRBV19 | CASSIDPQGRLTYEQYF | TGTGCCAGTAGTATAGACCCACAGGGGCGACTAACCTACGAGCAGTACTTC
TRBJ2-1 | NA | TRBD2 | TRBV6-1 | CASSQGGTSGGHSYNEQFF | TGTGCCAGCAGCCAAGGAGGGACTAGCGGGGGGCATTCCTACAATGAGCAGTTCTTC
TRBJ2-7 | NA | NA | TRBV19 | CASSPFGAVYEQYF | TGTGCCAGTAGTCCCTTCGGAGCAGTCTACGAGCAGTACTTC
TRBJ1-5 | NA | NA | TRBV12-5 | CASGLGQPQHF | TGTGCTAGTGGTTTGGGGCAGCCCCAGCATTTT
TRBJ1-2 | once | TRBD1 | TRBV19 | CASSSQGRNGYTF | TGTGCCAGTAGTTCACAGGGGCGAAATGGCTACACCTTC
TRBJ1-1 | NA | NA | TRBV9 | CASSPQGEAFF | TGTGCCAGCAGCCCTCAGGGTGAAGCTTTCTTT
TRBJ2-5 | NA | TRBD1 | TRBV24-1 | CATSARTGGDQETQYF | TGTGCCACCAGTGCTCGGACAGGGGGTGACCAAGAGACCCAGTACTTC
TRBJ2-6 | NA | NA | TRBV9 | CASTRSGANVLTF | TGTGCCAGCACCAGGTCTGGGGCCAACGTCCTGACTTTC
TRBJ1-1 | NA | NA | TRBV19 | CASRMEGGNTEAFF | TGTGCCAGTAGAATGGAGGGTGGGAACACTGAAGCTTTCTTT
TRBJ2-7 | once | TRBD1 | TRBV7-8 | CASSLRQGPSYEQYF | TGTGCCAGCAGCCTTCGACAGGGTCCCTCCTACGAGCAGTACTTC
TRBJ2-1 | NA | NA | TRBV5-6 | CASGRGDNEQFF | TGTGCCAGCGGCCGGGGCGACAATGAGCAGTTCTTC
TRBJ1-5 | NA | TRBD1 | TRBV3-1 | CASSQDSSRGGQPQHF | TGTGCCAGCAGCCAAGATAGTAGCAGGGGGGGTCAGCCCCAGCATTTT
TRBJ2-7 | NA | TRBD1 | TRBV27 | CASSQTGTGREQYF | TGTGCCAGCAGTCAAACCGGGACAGGGAGAGAGCAGTACTTC
TRBJ1-2 | NA | TRBD1 | TRBV25-1 | CASRFGQGDGYTF | TGTGCCAGCAGATTTGGACAGGGCGATGGCTACACCTTC
TRBJ2-3 | NA | TRBD2 | TRBV15 | CATSGGTSSSTDTQYF | TGTGCCACCAGCGGGGGGACTAGCTCTTCCACAGATACGCAGTATTTT
TRBJ1-5 | NA | NA | TRBV13 | CASSFRGSQPQHF | TGTGCCAGCAGCTTCCGGGGTAGTCAGCCCCAGCATTTT
TRBJ1-5 | once | TRBD1 | TRBV30 | CAWSVSPDRGGQPQHF | TGTGCCTGGAGTGTCTCCCCCGACAGGGGAGGGCAGCCCCAGCATTTT
TRBJ2-7 | once | NA | TRBV3-1 | CASSPGVGTGYEQYF | TGTGCCAGCAGCCCGGGGGTGGGAACGGGCTACGAGCAGTACTTC
TRBJ1-2 | NA | NA | TRBV5-4 | CASSPGAFYGYTF | TGTGCCAGCAGCCCCGGCGCCTTCTATGGCTACACCTTC
TRBJ2-7 | once | TRBD1 | TRBV4-1 | CASSLSLGQVSYEQYF | TGCGCCAGCAGCTTAAGCCTCGGACAGGTCTCCTACGAGCAGTACTTC
TRBJ2-4 | NA | TRBD1 | TRBV5-1 | CASSPTGTGMDIQYF | TGCGCCAGCAGCCCTACAGGGACAGGGATGGACATTCAGTACTTC
TRBJ2-5 | NA | TRBD2 | TRBV23-1 | CASSQLGGETQYF | TGCGCCAGCAGTCAGCTGGGAGGGGAGACCCAGTACTTC
TRBJ1-3 | NA | NA | TRBV12-3/TRBV12-4 | CASTSQGLGNTIYF | TGTGCCAGCACCTCACAGGGATTGGGAAACACCATATATTTT
TRBJ2-3 | NA | TRBD1 | TRBV6-2/TRBV6-3 | CASSDRVGTDTQYF | TGTGCCAGCAGCGACAGGGTGGGGACAGATACGCAGTATTTT
TRBJ1-2 | NA | NA | TRBV14 | CASSQDPYGYTF | TGTGCCAGCAGCCAAGACCCATATGGCTACACCTTC
TRBJ2-1 | NA | NA | TRBV13 | CASSLVYNEQFF | TGTGCCAGCAGCTTAGTCTACAATGAGCAGTTCTTC
TRBJ2-5 | NA | TRBD1 | TRBV7-2 | CASSPGQGEETQYF | TGTGCCAGCAGCCCAGGACAGGGTGAAGAGACCCAGTACTTC
TRBJ1-1 | NA | TRBD1 | TRBV12-3/TRBV12-4 | CASSPGTGMNTEAFF | TGTGCCAGCAGTCCCGGGACAGGGATGAACACTGAAGCTTTCTTT
TRBJ2-1 | NA | NA | TRBV7-8 | CASTQGASGEQFF | TGTGCCAGCACCCAGGGGGCTAGCGGGGAGCAGTTCTTC
TRBJ1-6 | NA | TRBD1 | TRBV12-5 | CASGSTGANSPLHF | TGTGCTAGTGGATCGACAGGGGCCAATTCACCCCTCCACTTT
TRBJ2-3 | few | NA | TRBV3-1 | CASSQDSTDTQYF | TGTGCCAGCAGCCAGGACAGCACAGATACGCAGTATTTT
TRBJ2-1 | NA | NA | TRBV6-5 | CASSYLSGRSYNEQFF | TGTGCCAGCAGTTACCTGAGCGGTCGATCCTACAATGAGCAGTTCTTC
TRBJ1-2 | NA | NA | TRBV20-1 | CSAREVPAGVGGYTF | TGCAGTGCTAGGGAAGTGCCCGCGGGGGTGGGCGGCTACACCTTC
TRBJ2-7 | NA | NA | TRBV5-1 | CASSDGSSYEQYF | TGCGCCAGCAGTGACGGCAGCTCCTACGAGCAGTACTTC
TRBJ1-1 | NA | NA | TRBV7-2 | CASSYPGTGMNTEAFF | TGTGCCAGCAGCTATCCCGGGACGGGAATGAACACTGAAGCTTTCTTT
TRBJ2-2 | NA | NA | TRBV20-1 | CSARDLQTTELFF | TGCAGTGCTAGAGATCTCCAGACCACAGAGCTGTTTTTT
TRBJ2-1 | NA | TRBD2 | TRBV12-3/TRBV12-4 | CASTLGLAGLYNEQFF | TGTGCCAGCACCTTAGGACTAGCGGGCCTCTACAATGAGCAGTTCTTC
TRBJ1-2 | once | NA | TRBV9 | CASSVSRDRSSGYTF | TGTGCCAGCAGCGTATCCCGGGACCGAAGCAGTGGCTACACCTTC
TRBJ1-2 | NA | NA | TRBV29-1 | CSVELRDGYTF | TGCAGCGTTGAACTCAGGGACGGCTACACCTTC
TRBJ1-2 | NA | NA | TRBV14 | CASSQVSADYTF | TGTGCCAGCAGCCAAGTTTCCGCAGACTACACCTTC
TRBJ2-7 | NA | NA | TRBV10-3 | CAISSPMREQYF | TGTGCCATCAGTTCCCCAATGCGAGAGCAGTACTTC
TRBJ2-2 | NA | NA | TRBV5-6 | CASNAGNTGELFF | TGTGCCAGCAATGCAGGGAACACCGGGGAGCTGTTTTTT
TRBJ2-7 | NA | NA | TRBV4-1 | CASSHPDYEQYF | TGCGCCAGCAGCCACCCAGACTACGAGCAGTACTTC
TRBJ1-2 | NA | TRBD1 | TRBV15 | CATAGQGGAYGYTF | TGTGCCACCGCGGGACAGGGAGGGGCCTATGGCTACACCTTC
TRBJ2-7 | few | NA | TRBV7-9 | CASSPSYEQYF | TGTGCCAGCAGTCCCTCCTACGAGCAGTACTTC
TRBJ2-2 | NA | NA | TRBV27 | CASRGGWNTGELFF | TGTGCCAGCAGGGGAGGATGGAACACCGGGGAGCTGTTTTTT
TRBJ1-1 | NA | NA | TRBV20-1 | CSARGRPNFEEAFF | TGCAGTGCTAGAGGGCGGCCTAACTTTGAGGAAGCTTTCTTT
TRBJ2-1 | NA | TRBD2 | TRBV20-1 | CSARPGEGIEQFF | TGCAGTGCTAGGCCGGGGGAGGGAATTGAGCAGTTCTTC
TRBJ1-6 | NA | NA | TRBV20-1 | CSARDPGGLVSPLHF | TGCAGTGCTAGAGATCCGGGGGGACTGGTTTCACCCCTCCACTTT
TRBJ2-3 | once | NA | TRBV5-6 | CASSLGQVITDTQYF | TGTGCCAGCAGCTTGGGACAGGTAATCACAGATACGCAGTATTTT
TRBJ2-7 | NA | NA | TRBV12-3/TRBV12-4 | CASSADTPLYEQYF | TGTGCCAGCAGCGCCGACACGCCTCTCTACGAGCAGTACTTC
TRBJ1-6 | NA | TRBD1 | TRBV27 | CASSPSGTGVTPLHF | TGTGCCAGCAGTCCCTCCGGGACAGGGGTCACACCCCTCCACTTT
TRBJ2-6 | once | NA | TRBV13 | CASGNRAGANVLTF | TGTGCCAGCGGGAACAGGGCTGGGGCCAACGTCCTGACTTTC
TRBJ2-1 | NA | NA | TRBV6-2/TRBV6-3 | CASREPYSLYNEQFF | TGTGCCAGCAGAGAACCCTACTCCTTATACAATGAGCAGTTCTTC